The 15 T cell receptor beta chains given below trace back to one sample, sequenced in a study of cytomegalovirus exposure and HLA in healthy donors. Primers: 60 Vbeta forward and 13 Jbeta reverse. The method was immunoSEQ multiplex PCR; TCRdb's version includes in-frame clones alone and lacks a portion of them. Among around 230,000 clones listed, nearly 80% were seen once. Sequences were obtained from PBMCs. The receptors here all came from a male donor in good health and CMV-seronegative.

CDR3 bases: TGTGCCAGCACCGCGCGTGGAGGGGACGCTGAAGCTTTCTTT. The encoded protein is CASTARGGDAEAFF. The chain recombines TRBV7-9 with TRBJ1-1; D may be TRBD1 (5 bases). V was shortened by 7 bases and J by 6 bases, with 18 bases between the two germline ends. The germline V gene has CDR1 SEHNR and CDR2 FQNEAQ (reference sequence). There are 14 residues in the CDR3.

The chain uses TRBV5-4 and TRBJ2-1, with 9 bases matching TRBD1. V trimming: 4 bases; J trimming: 4 bases; junction bases outside the gene matches: 6. The germline CDR1 and CDR2 sequences are SGHNT and YYREEE (reference sequence). There are 15 residues in the CDR3. In DNA form, the CDR3 reads TGTGCCAGCAGCCAGGGACAGGGATCGTACAATGAGCAGTTCTTC. It encodes CASSQGQGSYNEQFF.

This rearrangement joins TRBV7-3 to TRBJ2-7, with a weak D call TRBD1 (6 bases). The CDR3 spans 13 residues. Trimming took off 2 bases at V and 2 bases at J, with 7 bases between the two ends. CDR1 and CDR2 (germline): SGHTA, FQGTGA. The DNA of the CDR3 is TGTGCCAGCAGCTTAGACAGGCCCTACGAGCAGTACTTC. Translating gives CASSLDRPYEQYF.

This clone was seen more than once but under ten times. The chain uses TRBV2 and TRBJ2-1; perhaps TRBD2 as D (5 bases). This CDR3 has 15 residues. V gave up 6 bases and J gave up 2 bases, with 14 bases separating them. Germline V gene data show CDR1 as SNHLY and CDR2 as FYNNEI. CDR3 protein: CASRIATVAYNEQFF. The CDR3 DNA reads as TGTGCCAGCAGAATAGCGACGGTGGCCTACAATGAGCAGTTCTTC.

With respect to this clone: In the same sample, other DNA sequences code for this CDR3. V and J are TRBV4-1 and TRBJ2-7; 13 bases align to TRBD2. Germline V gives CDR1 MGHRA, CDR2 YSYEKL. After removal of 3 bases from V and 4 bases from J, the junction contained 9 bases not matched to a gene. The CDR3 runs to 17 residues. CDR3 protein: CASSQGPGLAGRYEQYF. CDR3 bases: TGCGCCAGCAGCCAGGGACCGGGACTAGCGGGAAGGTACGAGCAGTACTTC.

This clone has a handful of counts. The CDR3 here is CASSSTGPYEQYF. CDR3 sequence (DNA): TGCGCCAGCAGCTCGACAGGTCCCTACGAGCAGTACTTC. The chain links TRBV5-1 to TRBJ2-7; D is perhaps TRBD1 (6 bases). The CDR3 has 13 residues. Trimming removed 3 bases from V and 2 bases from J, with 9 bases in between. Germline-derived CDR1 and CDR2 are SGHRS and YFSETQ.

The V gene is TRBV7-3, the J gene TRBJ2-3; 10 bases are shared with TRBD2. The CDR3 consists of 16 residues. V trimming: 1 base; J trimming: 1 base; junction bases outside the gene matches: 2. Germline V gives CDR1 SGHTA, CDR2 FQGTGA. In DNA, the CDR3 is TGTGCCAGCAGCTTAAGGCTAGCGGGAGGCACAGATACGCAGTATTTT. Protein product: CASSLRLAGGTDTQYF.

The V gene is TRBV28, the J gene TRBJ1-5; no reliable D call. V was cut by 5 bases and J by 2 bases, with 13 bases left in between. This CDR3 has 15 amino acids. Germline V gene lookup returns CDR1 MDHEN and CDR2 SYDVKM. CDR3 sequence (DNA): TGTGCCAGCAGTCCCTGGCTCTCTGGCAATCAGCCCCAGCATTTT. Protein product: CASSPWLSGNQPQHF.

The chain carries TRBV19 and TRBJ1-2; TRBD1 aligns across 12 bases. The germline CDR1 and CDR2 sequences are LNHDA and SQIVND (reference sequence). J was trimmed by 0 bases and V by 10 bases; bases with no gene match: 15. The CDR3 spans 18 residues. The DNA for the CDR3 is TGTGCCACCGTTAGTTTCGGGACAGGGGGCGGCACTAACTATGGCTACACCTTC. This codes for CATVSFGTGGGTNYGYTF.

The V and J genes are TRBV2 and TRBJ1-2; no clear D. Trimming cost V 8 bases and J 4 bases, with 14 bases left between them. Germline CDR1 and CDR2: SNHLY and FYNNEI. The CDR3 sequence is 13 residues long. CDR3 sequence reads: CASLYRQTYGYTF. The CDR3 DNA reads as TGTGCCAGCTTATACAGACAAACCTATGGCTACACCTTC. The full variable domain, completed using reference TRBV2 and TRBJ1-2, is EPEVTQTPSHQVTQMGQEVILRCVPISNHLYFYWYRQILGQKVEFLVSFYNNEISEKSEIFDDQFSVERPDGSNFTLKIRSTKLEDSAMYFCASLYRQTYGYTFGSGTRLTVV.

This rearrangement joins TRBV2 to TRBJ1-1; weak D call: TRBD1 (6 bases). V lost 2 bases and J 5 bases, leaving 21 bases between the germline ends. This CDR3 comprises 17 residues. Germline lookup yields CDR1 SNHLY and CDR2 FYNNEI. The CDR3 nucleotides read TGTGCCAGCAGTGAAAATACAAGGGGAGGGGGAGGTACTGAAGCTTTCTTT. It encodes CASSENTRGGGGTEAFF.

This chain links TRBV28 with TRBJ2-3; TRBD2 aligns across 10 bases. CDR3 length: 16 amino acids. CDR1 and CDR2 from the germline V gene are MDHEN and SYDVKM. Unmatched junction bases numbered 9, after V lost 6 bases and J lost 3 bases. CDR3 sequence: CASSLSGRGGTDTQYF. For the CDR3, the DNA is TGTGCCAGCAGCCTGAGCGGGAGGGGCGGTACAGATACGCAGTATTTT.

This clone was detected a few times. The chain links TRBV7-6 to TRBJ1-1; no clear D. CDR1 is SGHVS, CDR2 FNYEAQ, per germline. CDR3 length: 15 residues. V dropped 5 bases and J dropped 3 bases, with 16 bases sitting between them. This chain's CDR3 is CASSAPGGVDTEAFF. CDR3 coding DNA: TGTGCCAGCAGCGCGCCCGGAGGTGTGGACACTGAAGCTTTCTTT.

The chain recombines TRBV7-2 with TRBJ2-7; 9 bases line up with TRBD1. The V segment lost 4 bases and the J segment 5 bases; nucleotides outside the gene matches: 12. Looked up from germline, CDR1 is SGHTA and CDR2 is FQGNSA. The CDR3 consists of 16 residues. The CDR3 spells CASSSKGQGTIHEQYF. The CDR3 nucleotides read TGTGCCAGCAGCTCCAAGGGACAGGGTACGATCCACGAGCAGTACTTC.

This chain's CDR3 is CASSPPTGWSSYNEQFF. The CDR3 DNA reads TGTGCCAGCAGCCCCCCGACAGGGTGGAGCTCCTACAATGAGCAGTTCTTC. This sequence joins TRBV5-4 and TRBJ2-1, with 7 bases fitting TRBD1. V shed 4 bases and J 0 bases; nucleotides not matched to a gene: 10. The length of the CDR3 is 17 residues. CDR1 is SGHNT and CDR2 is YYREEE in the germline V gene (reference sequence).